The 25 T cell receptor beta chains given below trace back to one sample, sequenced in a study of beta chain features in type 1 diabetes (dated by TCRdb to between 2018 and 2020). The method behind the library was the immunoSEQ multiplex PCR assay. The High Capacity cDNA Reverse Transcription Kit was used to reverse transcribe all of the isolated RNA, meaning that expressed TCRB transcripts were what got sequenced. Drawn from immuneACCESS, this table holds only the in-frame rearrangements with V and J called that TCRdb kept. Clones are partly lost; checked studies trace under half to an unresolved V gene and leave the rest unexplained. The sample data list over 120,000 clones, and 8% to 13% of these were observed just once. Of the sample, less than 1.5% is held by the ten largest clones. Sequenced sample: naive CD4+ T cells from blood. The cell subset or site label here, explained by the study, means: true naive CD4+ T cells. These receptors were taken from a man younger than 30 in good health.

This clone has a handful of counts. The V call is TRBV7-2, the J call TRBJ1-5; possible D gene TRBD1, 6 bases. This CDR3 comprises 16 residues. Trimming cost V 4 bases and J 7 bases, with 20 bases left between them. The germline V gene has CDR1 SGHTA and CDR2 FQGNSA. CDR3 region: CASSSTKGGSHQPQHF. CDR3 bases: TGTGCCAGCAGCTCTACAAAGGGGGGGTCTCACCAGCCCCAGCATTTT.

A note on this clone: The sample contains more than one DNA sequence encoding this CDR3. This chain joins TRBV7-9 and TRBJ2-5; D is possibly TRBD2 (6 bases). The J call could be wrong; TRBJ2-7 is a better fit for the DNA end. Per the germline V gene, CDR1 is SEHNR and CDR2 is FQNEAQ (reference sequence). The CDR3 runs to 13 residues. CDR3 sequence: CASSLGTPYEQYF. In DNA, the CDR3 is TGTGCCAGCAGCCTAGGGACTCCTTACGAGCAGTACTTC.

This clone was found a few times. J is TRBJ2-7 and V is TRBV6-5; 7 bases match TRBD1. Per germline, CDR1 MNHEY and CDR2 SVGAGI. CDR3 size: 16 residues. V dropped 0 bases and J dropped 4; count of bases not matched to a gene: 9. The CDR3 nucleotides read TGTGCCAGCAGTTACTCGAGAGGGGGCGAGCTGTACGAGCAGTACTTC. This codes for CASSYSRGGELYEQYF.

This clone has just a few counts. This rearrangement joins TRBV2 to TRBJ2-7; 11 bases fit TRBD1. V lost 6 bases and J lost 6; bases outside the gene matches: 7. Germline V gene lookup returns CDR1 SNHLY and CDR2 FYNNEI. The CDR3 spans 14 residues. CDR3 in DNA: TGTGCCAGCAGAGCGGGACAGGGGGGAGGCGAGCAGTACTTC. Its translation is CASRAGQGGGEQYF.

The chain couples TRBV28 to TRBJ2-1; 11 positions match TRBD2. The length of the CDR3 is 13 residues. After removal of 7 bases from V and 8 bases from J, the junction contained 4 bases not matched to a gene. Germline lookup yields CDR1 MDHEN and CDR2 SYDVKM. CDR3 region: CASKLAGAYEQFF. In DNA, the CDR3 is TGTGCCAGCAAACTAGCGGGGGCGTATGAGCAGTTCTTC.

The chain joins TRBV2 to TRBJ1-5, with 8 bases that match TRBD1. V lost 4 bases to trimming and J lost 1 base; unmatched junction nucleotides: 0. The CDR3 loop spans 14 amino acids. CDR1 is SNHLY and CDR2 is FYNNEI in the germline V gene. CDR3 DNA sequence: TGTGCCAGCAGTGGGACAGGGAGCAATCAGCCCCAGCATTTT. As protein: CASSGTGSNQPQHF.

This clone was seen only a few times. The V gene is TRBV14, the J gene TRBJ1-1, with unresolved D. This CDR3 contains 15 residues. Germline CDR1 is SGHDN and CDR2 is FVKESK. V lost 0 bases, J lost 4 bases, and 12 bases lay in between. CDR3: CASSQDMVGATEAFF. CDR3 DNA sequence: TGTGCCAGCAGCCAAGATATGGTGGGCGCCACTGAAGCTTTCTTT.

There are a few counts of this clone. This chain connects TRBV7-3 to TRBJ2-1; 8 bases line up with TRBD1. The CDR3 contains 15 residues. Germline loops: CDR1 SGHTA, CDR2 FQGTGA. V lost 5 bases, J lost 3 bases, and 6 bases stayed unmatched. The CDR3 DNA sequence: TGTGCCAGCAGCCTTGACAGGGGAGACTACAATGAGCAGTTCTTC. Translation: CASSLDRGDYNEQFF.

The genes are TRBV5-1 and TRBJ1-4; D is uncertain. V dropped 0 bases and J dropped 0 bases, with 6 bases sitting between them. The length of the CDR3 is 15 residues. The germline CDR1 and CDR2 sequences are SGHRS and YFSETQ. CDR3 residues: CASSLASSTNEKLFF. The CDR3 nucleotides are TGCGCCAGCAGCTTGGCTAGTTCAACTAATGAAAAACTGTTTTTT. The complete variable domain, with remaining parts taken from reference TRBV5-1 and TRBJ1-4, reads KAGVTQTPRYLIKTRGQQVTLSCSPISGHRSVSWYQQTPGQGLQFLFEYFSETQRNKGNFPGRFSGRQFSNSRSEMNVSTLELGDSALYLCASSLASSTNEKLFFGSGTQLSVL.

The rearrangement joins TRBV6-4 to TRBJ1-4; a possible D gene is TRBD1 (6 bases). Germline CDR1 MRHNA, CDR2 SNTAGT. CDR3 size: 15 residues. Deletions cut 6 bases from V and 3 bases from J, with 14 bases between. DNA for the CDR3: TGTGCCAGCAGCCTCTCCGGGACATCTAATGAAAAACTGTTTTTT. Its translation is CASSLSGTSNEKLFF.

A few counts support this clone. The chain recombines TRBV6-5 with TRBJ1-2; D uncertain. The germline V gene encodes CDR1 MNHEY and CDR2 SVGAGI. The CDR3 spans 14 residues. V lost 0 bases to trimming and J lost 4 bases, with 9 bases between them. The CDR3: CASSYSQAGYGYTF. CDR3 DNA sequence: TGTGCCAGCAGTTACTCGCAAGCCGGCTATGGCTACACCTTC.

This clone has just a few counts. CDR3 sequence: CASSPNRLGQGEKLFF. The CDR3, as DNA: TGTGCCAGCAGCCCAAACAGGCTGGGTCAGGGTGAAAAACTGTTTTTT. This rearrangement joins TRBV9 to TRBJ1-4, with D perhaps TRBD1 (5 bases). CDR3 length equals 16 residues. V lost 4 bases and J lost 7, with 20 bases in between. CDR1 SGDLS and CDR2 YYNGEE come from the germline V gene.

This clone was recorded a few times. CDR3: CASSPPSGGSYYEQYF. The CDR3, as DNA: TGTGCCAGCTCACCACCATCGGGAGGGAGTTACTACGAGCAGTACTTC. The rearrangement links TRBV18 to TRBJ2-7, with 8 bases that match TRBD2. Germline V CDR1 and CDR2: KGHSH, LQKENI. V lost 0 bases to trimming and J lost 3 bases; unmatched junction nucleotides: 7. The CDR3 totals 16 residues.

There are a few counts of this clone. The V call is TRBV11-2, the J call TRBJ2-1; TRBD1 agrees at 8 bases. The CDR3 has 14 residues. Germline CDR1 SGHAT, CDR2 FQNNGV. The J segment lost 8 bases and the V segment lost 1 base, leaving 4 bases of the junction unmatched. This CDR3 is CASSLGTGFDEQFF. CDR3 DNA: TGTGCCAGCAGCTTAGGGACAGGGTTTGATGAGCAGTTCTTC. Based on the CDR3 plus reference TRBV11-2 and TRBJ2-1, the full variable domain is EAGVAQSPRYKIIEKRQSVAFWCNPISGHATLYWYQQILGQGPKLLIQFQNNGVVDDSQLPKDRFSAERLKGVDSTLKIQPAKLEDSAVYLCASSLGTGFDEQFFGPGTRLTVL.

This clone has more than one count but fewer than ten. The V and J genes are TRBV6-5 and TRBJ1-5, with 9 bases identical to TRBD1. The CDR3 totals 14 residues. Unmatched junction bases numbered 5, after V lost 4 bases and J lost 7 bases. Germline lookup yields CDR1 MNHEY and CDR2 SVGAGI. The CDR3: CASSSRQGVQPQHF. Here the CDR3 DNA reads TGTGCCAGCAGTTCCCGACAGGGGGTACAGCCCCAGCATTTT.

The CDR3 DNA reads TGTGCCACCAGGCCACAGGGGGCGTACGGCAATCAGCCCCAGCATTTT. Translated, it gives CATRPQGAYGNQPQHF. The V and J genes are TRBV19 and TRBJ1-5, with 9 bases that match TRBD1. The CDR3 totals 16 residues. Germline-derived CDR1 and CDR2 are LNHDA and SQIVND (reference sequence). Unmatched junction bases numbered 12, after V lost 10 bases and J lost 2 bases.

The CDR3 protein is CASSYSAGMGNTIYF. Here the CDR3 DNA reads TGTGCCAGCAGTTACTCGGCAGGGATGGGAAACACCATATATTTT. The V call is TRBV6-6, the J call TRBJ1-3; perhaps TRBD1 as D (5 bases). V lost 0 bases and J 4 bases, leaving 10 bases between the germline ends. CDR3 length: 15 amino acids. The germline V gene encodes CDR1 MNHNY and CDR2 SVGAGI (reference sequence).

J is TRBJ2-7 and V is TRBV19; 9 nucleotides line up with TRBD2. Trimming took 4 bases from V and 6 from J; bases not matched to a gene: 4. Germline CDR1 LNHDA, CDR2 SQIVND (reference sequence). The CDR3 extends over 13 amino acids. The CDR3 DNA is TGTGCCAGTAGTAACCGAGCGGGGGGCGAGCAGTACTTC. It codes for CASSNRAGGEQYF.

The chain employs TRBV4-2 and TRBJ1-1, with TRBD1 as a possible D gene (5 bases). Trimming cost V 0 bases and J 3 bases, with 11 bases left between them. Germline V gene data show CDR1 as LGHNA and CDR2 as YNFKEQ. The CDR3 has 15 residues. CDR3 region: CASSQDRGTDTEAFF. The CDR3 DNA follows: TGTGCCAGCAGCCAAGATAGGGGCACGGACACTGAAGCTTTCTTT.

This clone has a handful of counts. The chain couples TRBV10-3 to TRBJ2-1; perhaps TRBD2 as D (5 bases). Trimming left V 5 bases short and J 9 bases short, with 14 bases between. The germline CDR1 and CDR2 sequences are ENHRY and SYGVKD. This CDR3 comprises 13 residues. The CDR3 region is CAISRGPLTEQFF. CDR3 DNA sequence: TGTGCCATCAGTCGGGGTCCGCTGACTGAGCAGTTCTTC.

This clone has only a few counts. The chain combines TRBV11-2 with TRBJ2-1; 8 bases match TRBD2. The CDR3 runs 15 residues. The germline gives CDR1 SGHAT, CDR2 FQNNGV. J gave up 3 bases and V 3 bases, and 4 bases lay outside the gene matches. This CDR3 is CASSFLAGNYNEQFF. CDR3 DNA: TGTGCCAGCAGCTTTTTAGCGGGGAACTACAATGAGCAGTTCTTC.

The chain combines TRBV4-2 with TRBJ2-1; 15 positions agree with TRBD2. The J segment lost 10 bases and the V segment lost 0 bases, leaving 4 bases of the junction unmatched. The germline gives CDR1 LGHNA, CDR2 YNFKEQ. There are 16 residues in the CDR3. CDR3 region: CASSQDGLAGGREQFF. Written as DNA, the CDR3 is TGTGCCAGCAGCCAAGATGGACTAGCGGGGGGGCGGGAGCAGTTCTTC.

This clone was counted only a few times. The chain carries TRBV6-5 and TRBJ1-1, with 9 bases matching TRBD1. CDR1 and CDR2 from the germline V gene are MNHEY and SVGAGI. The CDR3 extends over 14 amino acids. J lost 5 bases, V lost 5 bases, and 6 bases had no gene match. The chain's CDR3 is CASSGTGRGTEAFF. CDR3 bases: TGTGCCAGCAGTGGGACAGGGAGGGGGACTGAAGCTTTCTTT.

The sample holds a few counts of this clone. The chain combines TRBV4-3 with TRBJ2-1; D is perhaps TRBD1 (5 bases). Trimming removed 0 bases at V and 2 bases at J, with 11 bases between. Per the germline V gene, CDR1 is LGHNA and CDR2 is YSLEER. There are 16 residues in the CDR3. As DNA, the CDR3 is TGCGCCAGCAGCCAAGATGGAGACAGAACCTACAATGAGCAGTTCTTC. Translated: CASSQDGDRTYNEQFF.

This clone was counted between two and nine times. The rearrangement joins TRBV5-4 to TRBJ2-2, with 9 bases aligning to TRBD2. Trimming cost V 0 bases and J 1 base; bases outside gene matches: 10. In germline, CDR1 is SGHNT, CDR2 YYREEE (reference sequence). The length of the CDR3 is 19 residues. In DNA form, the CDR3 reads TGTGCCAGCAGCTTGGGGGTGGGTAGCGGGGGATTGAACACCGGGGAGCTGTTTTTT. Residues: CASSLGVGSGGLNTGELFF.